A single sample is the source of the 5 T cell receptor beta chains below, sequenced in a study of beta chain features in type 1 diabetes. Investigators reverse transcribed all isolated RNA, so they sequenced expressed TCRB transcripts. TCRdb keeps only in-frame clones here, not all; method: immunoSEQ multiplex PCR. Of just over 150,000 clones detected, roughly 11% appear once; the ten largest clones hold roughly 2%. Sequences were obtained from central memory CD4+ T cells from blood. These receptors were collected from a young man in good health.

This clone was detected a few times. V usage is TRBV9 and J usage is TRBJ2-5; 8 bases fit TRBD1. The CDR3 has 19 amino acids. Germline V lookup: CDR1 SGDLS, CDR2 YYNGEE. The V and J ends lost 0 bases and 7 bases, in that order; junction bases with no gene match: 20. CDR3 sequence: CASSVEPDSDRGRRGTQYF. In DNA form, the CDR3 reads TGTGCCAGCAGCGTAGAGCCGGACTCTGACAGGGGCCGGCGGGGGACCCAGTACTTC.

The CDR3 coding sequence is TGTGCCAGCAGGGGACAGGGCGGTGGAAACACCATATATTTT. Translation: CASRGQGGGNTIYF. The chain employs TRBV9 and TRBJ1-3; 9 nucleotides line up with TRBD1. The CDR3 extends over 14 amino acids. The J segment lost 3 bases and the V segment lost 5 bases, leaving 3 bases of the junction unmatched. Germline V gene lookup returns CDR1 SGDLS and CDR2 YYNGEE.

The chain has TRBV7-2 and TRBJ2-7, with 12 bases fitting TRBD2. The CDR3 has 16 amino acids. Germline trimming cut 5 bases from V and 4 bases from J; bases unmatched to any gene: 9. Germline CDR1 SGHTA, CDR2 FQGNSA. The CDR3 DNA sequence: TGTGCCAGCAGCCCCAGGACTAGCGGGGCGATGTACGAGCAGTACTTC. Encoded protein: CASSPRTSGAMYEQYF.

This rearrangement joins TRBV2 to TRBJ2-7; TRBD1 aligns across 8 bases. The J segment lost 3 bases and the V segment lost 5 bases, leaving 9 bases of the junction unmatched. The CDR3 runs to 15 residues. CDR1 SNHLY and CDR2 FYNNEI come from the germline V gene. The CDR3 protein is CASSSSGTGNYEQYF. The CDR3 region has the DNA TGTGCCAGCAGTTCCTCCGGGACAGGAAACTACGAGCAGTACTTC.

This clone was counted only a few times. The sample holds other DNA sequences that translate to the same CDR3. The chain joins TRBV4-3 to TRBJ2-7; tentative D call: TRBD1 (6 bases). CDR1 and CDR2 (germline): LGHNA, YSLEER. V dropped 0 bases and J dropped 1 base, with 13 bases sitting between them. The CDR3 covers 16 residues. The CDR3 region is CASSQESWQGSYEQYF. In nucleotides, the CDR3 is TGCGCCAGCAGCCAAGAGAGCTGGCAGGGGTCCTACGAGCAGTACTTC.